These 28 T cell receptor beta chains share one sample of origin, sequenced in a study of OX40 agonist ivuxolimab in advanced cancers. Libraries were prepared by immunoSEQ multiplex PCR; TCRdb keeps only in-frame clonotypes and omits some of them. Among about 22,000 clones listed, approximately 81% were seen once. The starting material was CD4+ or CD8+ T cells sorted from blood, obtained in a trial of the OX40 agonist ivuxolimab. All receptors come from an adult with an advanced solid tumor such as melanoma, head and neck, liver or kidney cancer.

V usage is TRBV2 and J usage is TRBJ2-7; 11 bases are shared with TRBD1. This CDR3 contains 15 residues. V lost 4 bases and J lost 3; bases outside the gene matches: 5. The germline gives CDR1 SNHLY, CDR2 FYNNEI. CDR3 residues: CASSGSGTGGYEQYF. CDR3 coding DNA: TGTGCCAGCAGTGGATCCGGGACAGGGGGCTACGAGCAGTACTTC.

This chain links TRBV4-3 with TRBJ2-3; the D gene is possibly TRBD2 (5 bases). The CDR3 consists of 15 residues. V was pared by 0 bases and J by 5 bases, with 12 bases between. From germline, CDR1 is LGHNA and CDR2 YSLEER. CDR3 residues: CASSQETTRGDTQYF. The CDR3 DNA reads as TGCGCCAGCAGCCAAGAAACCACCCGGGGAGATACGCAGTATTTT.

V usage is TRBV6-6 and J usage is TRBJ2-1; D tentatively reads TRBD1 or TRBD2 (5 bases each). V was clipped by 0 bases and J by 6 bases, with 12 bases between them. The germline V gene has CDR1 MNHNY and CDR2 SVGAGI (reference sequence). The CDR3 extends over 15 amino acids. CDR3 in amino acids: CASSYSGAEGNEQFF. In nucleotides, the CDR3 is TGTGCCAGCAGTTACTCAGGGGCCGAGGGCAATGAGCAGTTCTTC.

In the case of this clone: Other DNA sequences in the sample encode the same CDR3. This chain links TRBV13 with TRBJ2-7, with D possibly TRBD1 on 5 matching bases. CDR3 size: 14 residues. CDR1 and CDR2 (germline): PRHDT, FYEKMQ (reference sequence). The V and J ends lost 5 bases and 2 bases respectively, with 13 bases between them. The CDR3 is CASSGTGPAYEQYF. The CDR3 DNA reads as TGTGCCAGCAGCGGAACAGGCCCGGCCTACGAGCAGTACTTC.

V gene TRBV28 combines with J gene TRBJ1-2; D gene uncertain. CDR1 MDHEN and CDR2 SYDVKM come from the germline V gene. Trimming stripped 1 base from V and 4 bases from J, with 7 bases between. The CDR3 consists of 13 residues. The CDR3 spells CASSLSDAYGYTF. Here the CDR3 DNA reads TGTGCCAGCAGTTTATCGGACGCCTATGGCTACACCTTC.

CDR3: CASSIGQGSGGNQPQHF. CDR3 DNA: TGTGCCAGTAGTATAGGGCAGGGCTCGGGTGGCAATCAGCCCCAGCATTTT. V is TRBV19 and J is TRBJ1-5; possibly TRBD1 for D (5 bases). V was shortened by 1 base and J by 2 bases, with 15 bases between the two germline ends. The CDR3 sequence is 17 residues long. Germline-derived CDR1 and CDR2 are LNHDA and SQIVND (reference sequence).

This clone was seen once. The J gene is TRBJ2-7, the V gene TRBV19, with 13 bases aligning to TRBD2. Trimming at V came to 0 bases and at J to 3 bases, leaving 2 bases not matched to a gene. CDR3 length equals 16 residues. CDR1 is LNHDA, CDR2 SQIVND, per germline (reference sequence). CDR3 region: CASSIDWTSGSYEQYF. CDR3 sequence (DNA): TGTGCCAGTAGTATAGATTGGACTAGCGGGAGCTACGAGCAGTACTTC.

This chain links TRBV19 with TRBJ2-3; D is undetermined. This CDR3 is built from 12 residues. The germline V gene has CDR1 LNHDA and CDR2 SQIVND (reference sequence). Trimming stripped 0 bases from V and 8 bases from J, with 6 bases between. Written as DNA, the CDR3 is TGTGCCAGTAGTATAGATTTGGCTACGCAGTATTTT. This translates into CASSIDLATQYF.

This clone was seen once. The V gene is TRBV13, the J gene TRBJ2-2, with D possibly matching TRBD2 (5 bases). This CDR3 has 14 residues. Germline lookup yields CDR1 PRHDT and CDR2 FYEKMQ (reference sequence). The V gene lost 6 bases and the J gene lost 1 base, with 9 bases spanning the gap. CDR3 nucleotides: TGTGCCAGCAGTTGGACTGGGAACACCGGGGAGCTGTTTTTT. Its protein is CASSWTGNTGELFF.

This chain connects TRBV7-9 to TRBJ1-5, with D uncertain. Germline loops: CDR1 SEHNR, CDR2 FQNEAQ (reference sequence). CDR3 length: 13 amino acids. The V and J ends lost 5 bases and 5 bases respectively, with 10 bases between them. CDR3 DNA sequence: TGTGCCAGCAGCGCCGGGGTCCATCAGCCCCAGCATTTT. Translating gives CASSAGVHQPQHF.

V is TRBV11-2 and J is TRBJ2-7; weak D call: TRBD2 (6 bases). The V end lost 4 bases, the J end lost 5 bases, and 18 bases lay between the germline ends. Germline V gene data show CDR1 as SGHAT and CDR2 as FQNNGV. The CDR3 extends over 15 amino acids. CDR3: CASSSGLPTRDEQYF. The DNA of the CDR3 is TGTGCCAGCAGCTCGGGACTCCCCACTCGGGACGAGCAGTACTTC.

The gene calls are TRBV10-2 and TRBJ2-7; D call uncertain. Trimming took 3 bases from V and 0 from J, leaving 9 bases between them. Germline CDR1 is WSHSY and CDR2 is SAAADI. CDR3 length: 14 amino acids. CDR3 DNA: TGCGCCAGCAGTGACGTGACGAGCTCCTACGAGCAGTACTTC. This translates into CASSDVTSSYEQYF.

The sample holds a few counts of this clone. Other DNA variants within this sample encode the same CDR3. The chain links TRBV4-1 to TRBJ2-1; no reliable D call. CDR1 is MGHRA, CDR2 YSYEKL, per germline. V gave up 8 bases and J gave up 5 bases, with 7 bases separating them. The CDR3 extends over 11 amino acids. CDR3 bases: TGCGCCAGCTCTTACGACAATGAGCAGTTCTTC. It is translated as CASSYDNEQFF.

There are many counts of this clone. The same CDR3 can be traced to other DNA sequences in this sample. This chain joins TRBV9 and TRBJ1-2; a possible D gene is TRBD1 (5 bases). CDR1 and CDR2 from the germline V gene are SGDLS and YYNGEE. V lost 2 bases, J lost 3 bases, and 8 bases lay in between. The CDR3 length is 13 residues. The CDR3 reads CASSVGGDYGYTF. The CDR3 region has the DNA TGTGCCAGCAGCGTTGGGGGAGACTATGGCTACACCTTC.

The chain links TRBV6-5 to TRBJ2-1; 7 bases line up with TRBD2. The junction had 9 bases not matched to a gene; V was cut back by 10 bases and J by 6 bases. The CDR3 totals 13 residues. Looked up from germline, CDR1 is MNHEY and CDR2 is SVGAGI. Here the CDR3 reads CATRGGGGNEQFF. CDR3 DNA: TGTGCCACCCGTGGCGGGGGTGGCAATGAGCAGTTCTTC.

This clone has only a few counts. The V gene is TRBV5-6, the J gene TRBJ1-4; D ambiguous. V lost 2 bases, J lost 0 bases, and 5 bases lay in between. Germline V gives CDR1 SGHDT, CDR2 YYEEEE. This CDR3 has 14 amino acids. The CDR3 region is CASSFIATNEKLFF. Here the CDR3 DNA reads TGTGCCAGCAGCTTTATCGCAACTAATGAAAAACTGTTTTTT.

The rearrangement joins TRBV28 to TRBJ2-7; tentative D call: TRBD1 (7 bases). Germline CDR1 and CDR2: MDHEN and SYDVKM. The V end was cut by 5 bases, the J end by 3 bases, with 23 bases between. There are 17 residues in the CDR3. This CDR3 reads CASSRPQEEGAFYEQYF. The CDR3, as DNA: TGTGCCAGCAGTCGCCCTCAGGAGGAGGGGGCTTTCTACGAGCAGTACTTC.

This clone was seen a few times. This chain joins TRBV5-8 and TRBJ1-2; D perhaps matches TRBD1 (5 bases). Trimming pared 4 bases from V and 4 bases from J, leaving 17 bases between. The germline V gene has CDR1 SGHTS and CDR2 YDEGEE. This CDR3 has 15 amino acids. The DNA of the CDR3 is TGTGCCAGCAGCCCGCGCGGACATCTTAGCTATGGCTACACCTTC. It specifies CASSPRGHLSYGYTF.

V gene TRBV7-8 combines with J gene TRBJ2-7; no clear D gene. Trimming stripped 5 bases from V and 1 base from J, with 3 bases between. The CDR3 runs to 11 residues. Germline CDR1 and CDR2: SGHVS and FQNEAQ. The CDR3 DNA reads TGTGCCAGCAGCCCTTCCTACGAGCAGTACTTC. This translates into CASSPSYEQYF.

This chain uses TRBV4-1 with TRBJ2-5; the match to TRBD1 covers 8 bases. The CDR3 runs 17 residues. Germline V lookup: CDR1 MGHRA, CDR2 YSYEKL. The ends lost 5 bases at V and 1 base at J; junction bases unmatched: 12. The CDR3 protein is CASSDNTGGPAQETQYF. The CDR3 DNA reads TGCGCCAGCAGCGATAATACAGGGGGTCCGGCCCAAGAGACCCAGTACTTC.

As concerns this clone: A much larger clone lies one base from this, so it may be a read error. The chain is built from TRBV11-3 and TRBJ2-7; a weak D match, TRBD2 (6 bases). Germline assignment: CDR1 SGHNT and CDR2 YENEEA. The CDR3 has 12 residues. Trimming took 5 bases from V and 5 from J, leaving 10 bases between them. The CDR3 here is CASSPGENEQYF. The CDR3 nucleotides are TGTGCCAGCAGCCCGGGGGAGAACGAGCAGTACTTC.

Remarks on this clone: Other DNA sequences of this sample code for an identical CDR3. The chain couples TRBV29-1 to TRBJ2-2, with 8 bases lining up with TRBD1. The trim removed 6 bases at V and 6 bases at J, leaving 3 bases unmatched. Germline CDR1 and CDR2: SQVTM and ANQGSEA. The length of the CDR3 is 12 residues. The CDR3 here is CSVDRGAGELFF. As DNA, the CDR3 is TGCAGCGTAGACAGGGGTGCCGGGGAGCTGTTTTTT.

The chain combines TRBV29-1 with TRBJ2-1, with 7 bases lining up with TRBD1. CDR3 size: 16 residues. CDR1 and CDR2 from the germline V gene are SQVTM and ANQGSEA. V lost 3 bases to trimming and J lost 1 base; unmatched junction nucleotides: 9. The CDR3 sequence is CSVEGDSLSSYNEQFF. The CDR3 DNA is TGCAGCGTTGAGGGGGACAGCCTTTCTTCCTACAATGAGCAGTTCTTC.

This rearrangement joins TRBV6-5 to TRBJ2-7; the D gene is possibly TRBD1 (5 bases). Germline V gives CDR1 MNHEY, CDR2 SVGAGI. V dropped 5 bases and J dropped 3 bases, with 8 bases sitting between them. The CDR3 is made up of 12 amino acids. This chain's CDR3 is CASSGQGYEQYF. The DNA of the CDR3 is TGTGCCAGCAGTGGCCAGGGCTACGAGCAGTACTTC.

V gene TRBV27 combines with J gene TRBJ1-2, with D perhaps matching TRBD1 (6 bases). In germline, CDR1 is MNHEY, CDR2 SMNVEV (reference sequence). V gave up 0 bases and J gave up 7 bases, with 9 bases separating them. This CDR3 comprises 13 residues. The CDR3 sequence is CASSLSQGSGYTF. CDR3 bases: TGTGCCAGCAGTTTATCCCAGGGGAGTGGCTACACCTTC.

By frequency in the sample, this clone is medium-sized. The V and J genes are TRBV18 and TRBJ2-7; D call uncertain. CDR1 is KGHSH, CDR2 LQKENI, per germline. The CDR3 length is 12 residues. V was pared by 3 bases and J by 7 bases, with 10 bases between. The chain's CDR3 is CASSPTPGEQYF. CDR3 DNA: TGTGCCAGCTCACCTACCCCCGGAGAGCAGTACTTC.

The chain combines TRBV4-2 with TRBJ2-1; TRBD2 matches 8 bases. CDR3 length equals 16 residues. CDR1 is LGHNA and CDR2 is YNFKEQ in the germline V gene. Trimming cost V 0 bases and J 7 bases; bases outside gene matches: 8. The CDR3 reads CASSQEGGGPGNEQFF. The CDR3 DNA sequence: TGTGCCAGCAGCCAAGAAGGCGGGGGGCCGGGGAATGAGCAGTTCTTC.

The CDR3 DNA sequence: TGCGCCAGCAGCCAAGACTTAGGAGGTGGGTACGAGCAGTACTTC. It is translated as CASSQDLGGGYEQYF. V and J are TRBV4-1 and TRBJ2-7, with TRBD2 as a possible D gene (5 bases). The CDR3 totals 15 residues. Trimming removed 0 bases at V and 4 bases at J, with 13 bases between. Germline V gene lookup returns CDR1 MGHRA and CDR2 YSYEKL.